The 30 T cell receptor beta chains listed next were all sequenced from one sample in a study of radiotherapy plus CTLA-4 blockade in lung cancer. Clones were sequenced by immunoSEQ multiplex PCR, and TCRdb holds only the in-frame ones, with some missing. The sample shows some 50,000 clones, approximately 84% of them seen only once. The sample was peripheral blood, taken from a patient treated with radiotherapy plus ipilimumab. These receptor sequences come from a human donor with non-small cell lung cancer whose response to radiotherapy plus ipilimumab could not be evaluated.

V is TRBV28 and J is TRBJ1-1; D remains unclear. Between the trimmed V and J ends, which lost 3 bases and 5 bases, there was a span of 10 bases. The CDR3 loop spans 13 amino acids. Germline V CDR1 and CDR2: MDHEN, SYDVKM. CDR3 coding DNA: TGTGCCAGCAGTTTGGACTCGAGGACTGAAGCTTTCTTT. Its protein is CASSLDSRTEAFF.

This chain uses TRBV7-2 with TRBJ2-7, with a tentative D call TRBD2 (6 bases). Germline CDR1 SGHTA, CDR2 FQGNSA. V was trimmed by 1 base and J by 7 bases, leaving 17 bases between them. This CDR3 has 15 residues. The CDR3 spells CASSLGRLVAKEQYF. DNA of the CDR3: TGTGCCAGCAGCTTAGGTCGACTAGTTGCGAAGGAGCAGTACTTC. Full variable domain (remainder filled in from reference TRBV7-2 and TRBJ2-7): GAGVSQSPSNKVTEKGKDVELRCDPISGHTALYWYRQSLGQGLEFLIYFQGNSAPDKSGLPSDRFSAERTGGSVSTLTIQRTQQEDSAVYLCASSLGRLVAKEQYFGPGTRLTVT.

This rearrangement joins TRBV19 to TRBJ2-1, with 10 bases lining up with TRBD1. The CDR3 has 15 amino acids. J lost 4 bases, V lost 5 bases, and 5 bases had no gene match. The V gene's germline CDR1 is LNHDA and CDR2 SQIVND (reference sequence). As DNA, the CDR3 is TGTGCCAGTAGTGGAAGACAGGGGGCTTACAATGAGCAGTTCTTC. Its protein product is CASSGRQGAYNEQFF.

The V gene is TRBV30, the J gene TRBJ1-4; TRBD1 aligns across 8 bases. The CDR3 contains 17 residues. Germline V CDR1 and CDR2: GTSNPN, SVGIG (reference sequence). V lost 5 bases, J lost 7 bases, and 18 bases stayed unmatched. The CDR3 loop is CAWCDLARTGFCEKLFF. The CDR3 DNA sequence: TGTGCCTGGTGCGACCTGGCCAGGACAGGGTTTTGTGAAAAACTGTTTTTT.

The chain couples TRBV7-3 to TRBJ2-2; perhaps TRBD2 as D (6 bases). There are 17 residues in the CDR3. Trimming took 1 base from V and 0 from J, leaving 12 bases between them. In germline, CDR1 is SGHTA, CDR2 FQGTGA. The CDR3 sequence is CASSLIRAGSNTGELFF. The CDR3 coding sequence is TGTGCCAGCAGCTTAATTAGGGCGGGGTCGAACACCGGGGAGCTGTTTTTT.

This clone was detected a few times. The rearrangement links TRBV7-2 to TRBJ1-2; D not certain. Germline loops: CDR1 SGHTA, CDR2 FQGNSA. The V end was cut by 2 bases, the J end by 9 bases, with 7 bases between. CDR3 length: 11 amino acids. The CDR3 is CASSLRESYTF. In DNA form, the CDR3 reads TGTGCCAGCAGCTTACGTGAGAGCTACACCTTC.

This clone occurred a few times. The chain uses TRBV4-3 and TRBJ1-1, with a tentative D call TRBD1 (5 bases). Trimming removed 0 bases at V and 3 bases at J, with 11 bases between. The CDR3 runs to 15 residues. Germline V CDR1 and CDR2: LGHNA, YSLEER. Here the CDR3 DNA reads TGCGCCAGCAGCCAAGAGACAGTTGGGTACACTGAAGCTTTCTTT. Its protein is CASSQETVGYTEAFF.

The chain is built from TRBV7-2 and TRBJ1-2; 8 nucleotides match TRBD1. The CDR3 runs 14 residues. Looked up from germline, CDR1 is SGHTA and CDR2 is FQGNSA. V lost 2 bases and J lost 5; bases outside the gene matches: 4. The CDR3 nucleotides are TGTGCCAGCAGCTTAATGACAGGGGAGTATGGCTACACCTTC. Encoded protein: CASSLMTGEYGYTF.

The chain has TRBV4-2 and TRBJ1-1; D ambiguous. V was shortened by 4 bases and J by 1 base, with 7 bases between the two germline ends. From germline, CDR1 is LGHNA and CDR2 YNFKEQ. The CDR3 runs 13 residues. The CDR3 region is CASSLTANTEAFF. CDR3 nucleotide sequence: TGTGCCAGCAGCCTCACAGCGAACACTGAAGCTTTCTTT.

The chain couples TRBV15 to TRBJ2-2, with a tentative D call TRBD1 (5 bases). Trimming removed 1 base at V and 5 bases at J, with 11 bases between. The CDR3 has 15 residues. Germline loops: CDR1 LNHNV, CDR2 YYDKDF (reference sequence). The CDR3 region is CATSRGRVVTGELFF. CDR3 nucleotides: TGTGCCACCAGCAGAGGCAGGGTAGTAACCGGGGAGCTGTTTTTT.

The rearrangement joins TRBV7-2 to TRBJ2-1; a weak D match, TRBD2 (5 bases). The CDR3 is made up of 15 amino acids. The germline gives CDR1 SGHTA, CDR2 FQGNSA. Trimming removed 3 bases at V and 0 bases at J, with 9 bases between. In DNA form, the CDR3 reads TGTGCCAGCAGCTTCGACGGGAACTCCTACAATGAGCAGTTCTTC. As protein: CASSFDGNSYNEQFF.

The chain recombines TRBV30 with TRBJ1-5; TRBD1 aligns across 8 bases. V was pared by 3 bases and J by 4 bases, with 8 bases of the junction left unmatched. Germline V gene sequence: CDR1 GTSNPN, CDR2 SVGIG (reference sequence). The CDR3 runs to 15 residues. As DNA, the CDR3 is TGTGCCTGGAGGGTACCGGGACAGGTGAATCAGCCCCAGCATTTT. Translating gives CAWRVPGQVNQPQHF.

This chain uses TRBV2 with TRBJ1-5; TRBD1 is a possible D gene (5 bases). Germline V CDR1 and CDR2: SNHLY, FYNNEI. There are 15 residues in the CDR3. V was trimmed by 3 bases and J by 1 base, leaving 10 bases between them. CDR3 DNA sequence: TGTGCCAGCAGTGAGGGGGGGTACAGCAATCAGCCCCAGCATTTT. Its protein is CASSEGGYSNQPQHF.

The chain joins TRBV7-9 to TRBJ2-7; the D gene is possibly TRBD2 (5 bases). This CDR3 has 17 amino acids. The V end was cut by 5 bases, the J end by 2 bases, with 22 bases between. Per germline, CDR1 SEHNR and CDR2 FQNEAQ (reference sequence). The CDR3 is CASSVGNSWTDPYEQYF. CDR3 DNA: TGTGCCAGCAGCGTGGGTAATTCGTGGACTGACCCCTACGAGCAGTACTTC.

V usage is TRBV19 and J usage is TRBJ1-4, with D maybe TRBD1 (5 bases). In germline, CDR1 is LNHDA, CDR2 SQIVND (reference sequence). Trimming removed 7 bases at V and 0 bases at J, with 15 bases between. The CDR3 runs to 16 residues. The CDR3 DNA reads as TGTGCCAGTAAGGGGAGGACTTCTGCAACTAATGAAAAACTGTTTTTT. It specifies CASKGRTSATNEKLFF.

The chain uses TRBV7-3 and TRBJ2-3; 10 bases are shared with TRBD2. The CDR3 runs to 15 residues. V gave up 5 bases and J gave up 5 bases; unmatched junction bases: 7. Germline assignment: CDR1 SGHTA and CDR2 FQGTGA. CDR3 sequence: CASSASGSLQDTQYF. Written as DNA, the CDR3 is TGTGCCAGCAGCGCTAGCGGGAGTTTGCAAGATACGCAGTATTTT.

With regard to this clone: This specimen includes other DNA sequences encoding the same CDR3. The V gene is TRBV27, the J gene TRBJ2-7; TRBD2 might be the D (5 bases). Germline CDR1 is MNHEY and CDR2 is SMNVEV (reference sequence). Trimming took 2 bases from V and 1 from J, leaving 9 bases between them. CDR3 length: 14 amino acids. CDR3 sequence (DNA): TGTGCCAGCAGTTTAGGAGGATCGTCCTACGAGCAGTACTTC. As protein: CASSLGGSSYEQYF.

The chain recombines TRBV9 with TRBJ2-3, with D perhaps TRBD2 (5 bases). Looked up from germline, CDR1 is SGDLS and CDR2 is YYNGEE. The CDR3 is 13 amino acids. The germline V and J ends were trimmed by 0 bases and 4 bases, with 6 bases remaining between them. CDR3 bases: TGTGCCAGCAGCGTAGGGACTTCAGATACGCAGTATTTT. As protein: CASSVGTSDTQYF.

DNA of the CDR3: TGTGCCAGCAGCTTTTACGATTGGACAGGGGTTTTTTACAATGAGCAGTTCTTC. Translated, it gives CASSFYDWTGVFYNEQFF. The rearrangement links TRBV5-8 to TRBJ2-1; 9 bases fit TRBD1. The V and J ends lost 2 bases and 4 bases, in that order; junction bases with no gene match: 13. The CDR3 runs 18 residues. Germline loops: CDR1 SGHTS, CDR2 YDEGEE.

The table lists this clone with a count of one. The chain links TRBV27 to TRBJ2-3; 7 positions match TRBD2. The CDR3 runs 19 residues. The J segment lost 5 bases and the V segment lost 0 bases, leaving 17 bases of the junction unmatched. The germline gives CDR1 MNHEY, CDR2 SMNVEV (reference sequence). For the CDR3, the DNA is TGTGCCAGCAGTTTATCCTTAGGAGCGGGACTGCTGGGGGAAGATACGCAGTATTTT. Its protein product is CASSLSLGAGLLGEDTQYF.

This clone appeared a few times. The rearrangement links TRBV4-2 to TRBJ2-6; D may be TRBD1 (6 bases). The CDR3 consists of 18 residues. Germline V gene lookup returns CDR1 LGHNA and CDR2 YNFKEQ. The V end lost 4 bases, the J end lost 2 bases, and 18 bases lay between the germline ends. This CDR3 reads CASSRRTDPDPGANVLTF. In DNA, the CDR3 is TGTGCCAGCAGCCGACGGACAGACCCAGACCCTGGGGCCAACGTCCTGACTTTC.

The CDR3 is CASSRKTGGDYGYTF. The CDR3 coding sequence is TGTGCCAGTAGTCGAAAGACAGGGGGAGATTATGGCTACACCTTC. The genes are TRBV19 and TRBJ1-2; TRBD1 matches at 9 bases. The CDR3 extends over 15 amino acids. V lost 5 bases to trimming and J lost 5 bases; unmatched junction nucleotides: 9. The germline V gene encodes CDR1 LNHDA and CDR2 SQIVND (reference sequence).

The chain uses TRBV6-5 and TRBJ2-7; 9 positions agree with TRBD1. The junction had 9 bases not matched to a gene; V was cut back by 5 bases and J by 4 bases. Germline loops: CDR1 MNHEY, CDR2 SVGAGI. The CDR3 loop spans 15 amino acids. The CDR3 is CASSGGQGYRYEQYF. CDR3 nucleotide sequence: TGTGCCAGCAGTGGGGGACAGGGATACAGGTACGAGCAGTACTTC.

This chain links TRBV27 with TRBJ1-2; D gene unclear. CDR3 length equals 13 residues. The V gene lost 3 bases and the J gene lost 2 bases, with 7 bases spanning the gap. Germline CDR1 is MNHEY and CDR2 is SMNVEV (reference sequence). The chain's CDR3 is CASSLSANYGYTF. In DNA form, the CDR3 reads TGTGCCAGCAGTTTGAGCGCCAACTATGGCTACACCTTC.

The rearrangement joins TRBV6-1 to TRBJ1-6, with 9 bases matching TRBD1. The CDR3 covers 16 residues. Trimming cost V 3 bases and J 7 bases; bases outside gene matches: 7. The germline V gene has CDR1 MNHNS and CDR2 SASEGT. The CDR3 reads CASSDPPGTGNSPLHF. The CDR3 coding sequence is TGTGCCAGCAGTGACCCTCCCGGGACAGGGAATTCACCCCTCCACTTT.

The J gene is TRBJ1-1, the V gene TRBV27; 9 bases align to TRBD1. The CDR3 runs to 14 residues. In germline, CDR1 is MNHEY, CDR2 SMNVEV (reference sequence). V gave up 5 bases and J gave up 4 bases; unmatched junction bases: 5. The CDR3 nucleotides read TGTGCCAGCAGTCTACAGGGGGCGGGCACTGAAGCTTTCTTT. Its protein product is CASSLQGAGTEAFF.

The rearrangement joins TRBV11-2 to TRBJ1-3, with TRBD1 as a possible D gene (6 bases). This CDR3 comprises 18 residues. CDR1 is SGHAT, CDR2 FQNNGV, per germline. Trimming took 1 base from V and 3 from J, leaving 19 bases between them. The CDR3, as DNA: TGTGCCAGCAGCTTAGGGGCCCCTGCGCAGGGGTTTGGAAACACCATATATTTT. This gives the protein CASSLGAPAQGFGNTIYF.

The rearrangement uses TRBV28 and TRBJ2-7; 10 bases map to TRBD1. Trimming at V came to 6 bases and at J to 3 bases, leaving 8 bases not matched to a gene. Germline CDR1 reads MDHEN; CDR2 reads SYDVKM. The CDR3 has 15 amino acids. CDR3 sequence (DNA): TGTGCCAGCAGACCGCGACAGGGGGCCGTCTACGAGCAGTACTTC. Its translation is CASRPRQGAVYEQYF.

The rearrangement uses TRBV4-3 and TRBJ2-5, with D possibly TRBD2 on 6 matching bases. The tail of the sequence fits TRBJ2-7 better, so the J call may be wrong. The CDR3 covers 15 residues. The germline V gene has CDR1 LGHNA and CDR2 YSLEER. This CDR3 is CASSQDRGLAYEQYF. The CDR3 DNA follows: TGCGCCAGCAGCCAAGATCGGGGGTTAGCCTACGAGCAGTACTTC.

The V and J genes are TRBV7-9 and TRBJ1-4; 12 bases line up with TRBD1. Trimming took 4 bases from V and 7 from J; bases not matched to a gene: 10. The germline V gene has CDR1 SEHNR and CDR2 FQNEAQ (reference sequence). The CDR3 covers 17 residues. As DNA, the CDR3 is TGTGCCAGCAGCTACCCGGGACAGGGGGCGCGGGGTGAAAAACTGTTTTTT. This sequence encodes CASSYPGQGARGEKLFF.